This T cell receptor (beta chain) was obtained from a study of identical twins. TCRdb re-called the 5' RACE reads with MiXCR, one entry per CDR3 protein. The sample holds 15,000 to 20,000 distinct CDR3 sequences, nearly 70% seen once. Healthy Caucasians provided all donations. Germline trimming cut 1 base from V and 6 bases from J; bases unmatched to any gene: 0. There are 14 residues in the CDR3. Germline V lookup: CDR1 SQVTM, CDR2 ANQGSEA. Study-level points and caveats: Modelling approaches yielded underestimates of out-of-frame TCR alpha sharing between monozygotic twins.

A word on this clonotype: Antigen specificity is unknown.

Sequences were obtained from memory (CD45RO+) T cells sorted from blood. The V and J genes are TRBV29-1 and TRBJ2-1; 13 bases line up with TRBD2. This TCR came from a woman aged 18-35 years in good health. This table probably holds off-target reads from a library built for another chain. The CDR3 bases are TGCAGCGTTGAAGGGACTAGCGGGAGCAATGAGCAGTTCTTC. This translates into CSVEGTSGSNEQFF.